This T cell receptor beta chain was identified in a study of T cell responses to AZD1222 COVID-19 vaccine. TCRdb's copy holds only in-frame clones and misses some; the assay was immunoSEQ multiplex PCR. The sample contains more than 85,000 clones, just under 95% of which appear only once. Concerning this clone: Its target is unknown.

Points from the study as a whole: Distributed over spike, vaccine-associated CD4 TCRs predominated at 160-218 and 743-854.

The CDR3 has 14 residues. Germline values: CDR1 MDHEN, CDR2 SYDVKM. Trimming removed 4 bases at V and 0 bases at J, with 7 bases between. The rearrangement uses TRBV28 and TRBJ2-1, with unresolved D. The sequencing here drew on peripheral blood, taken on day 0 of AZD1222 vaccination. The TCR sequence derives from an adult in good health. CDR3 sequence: CASSYESSYNEQFF. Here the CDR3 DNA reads TGTGCCAGCAGTTATGAGAGCTCCTACAATGAGCAGTTCTTC.